This TCR beta chain appears in the sequencing data of a study of T-cell reconstitution after alpha-beta-depleted transplantation in children. General study results and limits: Diversity and T-cell counts at one year after transplant derived mostly from new T cells. Expanded graft clones numbering several hundred reportedly gave rise to alpha-beta T cells about two months after transplant. After transplant, high TCRbeta diversity at day 60 in some patients arose from surviving recipient T cells and thymic progenitors.

About this clonotype itself: The antigen is undetermined.

V was cut by 2 bases and J by 0 bases, with 14 bases left in between. The CDR3 extends over 17 amino acids. Library preparation (for TCRbeta) was performed with unique molecular identifiers. TCRdb re-called the PCR reads through MiXCR, storing one row per CDR3 protein. The table shows around 190,000 distinct CDR3 sequences, with roughly 7% occurring only once. This clonotype originated in a boy under 10 years old with acute lymphoblastic leukemia, due to receive a stem cell transplant. The chain combines TRBV12-3 or TRBV12-4 with TRBJ1-3, with TRBD1 as a possible D gene (5 bases). This specimen was PBMCs, taken before TCRalphabeta/CD19-depleted stem cell transplant. The CDR3 region is CASSLFAGSYSGNTIYF. For the CDR3, the DNA is TGTGCCAGCAGTTTATTTGCAGGGTCCTACTCTGGAAACACCATATATTTT.